In its sample, the clone carrying this TCR beta chain was seen many times. What it binds is not known. These data belong to a study of T cells in Graves' hyperthyroidism and ophthalmopathy. Study findings and constraints: The model predicted ophthalmopathy a median approximately six months before onset.

The V end lost 0 bases, the J end lost 5 bases, and 7 bases lay between the germline ends. Per the germline V gene, CDR1 is LGHDT and CDR2 is YNNKEL (reference sequence). This CDR3 contains 13 residues. Amplification yielded TCR beta CDR3 regions, with RNA transcripts as the source. The HTBI set primed first-round TCR CDR3 RT-PCR. TCRdb re-derived calls from the multiplex PCR reads in MiXCR, one entry per CDR3 protein. The data hold fewer than 850,000 distinct CDR3 sequences, with 17% observed a single time. Source material: blood. This chain uses TRBV3-1 with TRBJ1-1; D call uncertain. The receptor's source is a man aged 50 or older with Graves' hyperthyroidism. In nucleotides, the CDR3 is TGTGCCAGCAGCCAAGATGTGGGGACTGAAGCTTTCTTT. Amino acids: CASSQDVGTEAFF.